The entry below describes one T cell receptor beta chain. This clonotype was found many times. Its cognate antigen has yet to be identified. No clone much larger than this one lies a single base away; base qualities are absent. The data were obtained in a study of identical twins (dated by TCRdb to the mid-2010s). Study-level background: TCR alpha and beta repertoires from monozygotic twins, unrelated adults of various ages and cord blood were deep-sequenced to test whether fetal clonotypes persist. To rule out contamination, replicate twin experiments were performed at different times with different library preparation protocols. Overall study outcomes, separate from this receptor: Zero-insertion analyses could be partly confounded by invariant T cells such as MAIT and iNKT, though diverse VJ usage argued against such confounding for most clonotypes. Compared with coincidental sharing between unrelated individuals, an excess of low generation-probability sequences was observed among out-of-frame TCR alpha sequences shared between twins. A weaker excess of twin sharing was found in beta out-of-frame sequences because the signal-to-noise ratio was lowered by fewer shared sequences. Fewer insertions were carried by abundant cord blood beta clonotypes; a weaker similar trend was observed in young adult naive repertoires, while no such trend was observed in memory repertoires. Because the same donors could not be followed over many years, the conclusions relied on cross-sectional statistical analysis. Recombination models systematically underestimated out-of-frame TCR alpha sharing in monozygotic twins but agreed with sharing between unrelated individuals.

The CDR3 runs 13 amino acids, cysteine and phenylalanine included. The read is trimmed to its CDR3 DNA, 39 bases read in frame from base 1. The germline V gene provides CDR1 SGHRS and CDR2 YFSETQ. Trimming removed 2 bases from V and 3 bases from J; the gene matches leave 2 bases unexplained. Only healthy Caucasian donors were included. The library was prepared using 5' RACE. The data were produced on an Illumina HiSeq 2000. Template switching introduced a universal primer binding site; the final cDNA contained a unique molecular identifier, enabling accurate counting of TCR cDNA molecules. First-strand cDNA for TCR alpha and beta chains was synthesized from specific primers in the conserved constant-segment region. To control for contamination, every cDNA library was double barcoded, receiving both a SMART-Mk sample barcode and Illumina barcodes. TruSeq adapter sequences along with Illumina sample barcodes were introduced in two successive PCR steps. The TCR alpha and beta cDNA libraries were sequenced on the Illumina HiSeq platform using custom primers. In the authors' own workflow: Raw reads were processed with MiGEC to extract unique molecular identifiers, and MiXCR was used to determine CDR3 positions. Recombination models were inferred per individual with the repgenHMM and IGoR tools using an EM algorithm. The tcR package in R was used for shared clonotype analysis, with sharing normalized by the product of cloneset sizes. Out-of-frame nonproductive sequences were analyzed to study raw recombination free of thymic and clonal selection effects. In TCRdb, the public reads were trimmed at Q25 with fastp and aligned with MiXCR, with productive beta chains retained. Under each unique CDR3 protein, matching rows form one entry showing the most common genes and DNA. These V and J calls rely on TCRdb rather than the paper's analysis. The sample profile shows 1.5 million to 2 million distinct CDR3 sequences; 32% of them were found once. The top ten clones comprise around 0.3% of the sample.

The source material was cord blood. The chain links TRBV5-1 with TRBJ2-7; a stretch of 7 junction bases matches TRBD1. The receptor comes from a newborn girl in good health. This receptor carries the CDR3 CASSLGTDYEQYF. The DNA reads TGCGCCAGCAGCTTAGGGACAGACTACGAGCAGTACTTC. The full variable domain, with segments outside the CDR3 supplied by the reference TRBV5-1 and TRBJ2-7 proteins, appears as KAGVTQTPRYLIKTRGQQVTLSCSPISGHRSVSWYQQTPGQGLQFLFEYFSETQRNKGNFPGRFSGRQFSNSRSEMNVSTLELGDSALYLCASSLGTDYEQYFGPGTRLTVT.